This T cell receptor beta chain was observed in a study of graft-versus-host responses after intestinal transplantation. Study-level results: Early after transplant, HvG clones declined as circulating GvH clones peaked.

Comment on this clone: Its antigen is not identified.

This CDR3 is built from 13 residues. Trimming took off 7 bases at V and 3 bases at J, with 13 bases between the two ends. CDR1 is SGHKS and CDR2 is YYEKEE in the germline V gene (reference sequence). Data came from immunoSEQ multiplex PCR; TCRdb stores just in-frame clones and leaves some out. The sample carries tens of thousands of clones, about 90% recorded once. The chain carries TRBV5-5 and TRBJ1-1; D is ambiguous. This specimen was PBMCs, taken approximately 660 days after intestinal transplant. This TCR was sampled from a human patient who received an intestinal transplant, so some T cells may come from the graft donor. The CDR3 reads CASADWRDTEAFF. In nucleotides, the CDR3 is TGTGCCAGCGCGGACTGGAGGGACACTGAAGCTTTCTTT.